These T cell receptor beta chains were read from a single sample in a study of Ad26.COV2.S vaccination and SARS-CoV-2 variants. Data came from immunoSEQ multiplex PCR; TCRdb stores just in-frame clones and leaves some out. The data show roughly 320,000 clones, roughly 84% seen once. The source material was peripheral blood, sampled in a trial of Ad26.COV2.S vaccine versus placebo. The receptor set was obtained from a person aged 18-65 years who received the Ad26.COV2.S COVID-19 vaccine or a placebo. The CDR3 runs from the conserved cysteine through the conserved F or W. A D gene is named only where the DNA matches it firmly. The listing skips clone size in some rows; elsewhere it reads once, few, many or a size class.

size,V,D,J,CDR3,DNA
.,TRBV10-3,.,TRBJ2-5,CAISESVGGGETQYF,TGTGCCATCAGTGAGTCCGTGGGGGGGGGCGAGACCCAGTACTTC
.,TRBV10-2,.,TRBJ2-7,CASRATYEQYF,TGCGCCAGCAGGGCGACCTACGAGCAGTACTTC
.,TRBV27,.,TRBJ1-4,CASSSMGSIEKLFF,TGTGCCAGCAGTTCCATGGGGTCAATTGAAAAACTGTTTTTT
few,TRBV7-2,.,TRBJ2-2,CATAPRNTGELFF,TGTGCCACCGCCCCCCGGAACACCGGGGAGCTGTTTTTT
many,TRBV19,TRBD1,TRBJ1-1,CASSIGFGQGKNTEAFF,TGTGCCAGTAGTATAGGATTTGGACAGGGAAAGAACACTGAAGCTTTCTTT
.,TRBV25-1,.,TRBJ1-1,CASRRQNTEAFF,TGTGCCAGCAGGAGACAGAACACTGAAGCTTTCTTT
.,TRBV9,.,TRBJ1-2,CASSGYRDGYTF,TGTGCCAGCAGTGGTTACAGGGACGGCTACACCTTC
few,TRBV7-9,.,TRBJ2-7,CASSLGEGYEQYF,TGTGCCAGCAGCCTCGGCGAGGGCTACGAGCAGTACTTC
.,TRBV7-9,TRBD1,TRBJ2-3,CASSLGLRGQTDTQYF,TGTGCCAGCAGCTTAGGTCTCAGGGGGCAGACAGATACGCAGTATTTT
once,TRBV21-1,.,TRBJ2-5,CASPEGAQETQYF,TGTGCCAGCCCCGAGGGCGCTCAAGAGACCCAGTACTTC
.,TRBV10-3,TRBD2,TRBJ2-2,CAAGGETNTGELFF,TGTGCCGCTGGGGGGGAAACGAACACCGGGGAGCTGTTTTTT
.,TRBV19,.,TRBJ1-5,CASSMGVYSNQPQHF,TGTGCCAGTAGTATGGGGGTCTATAGCAATCAGCCCCAGCATTTT
once,TRBV7-2,TRBD1,TRBJ1-1,CASSLTGGGTEAFF,TGTGCCAGCAGCCTGACAGGGGGGGGGACTGAAGCTTTCTTT
few,TRBV7-6,.,TRBJ2-7,CASSLGSGGHSYEQYF,TGTGCCAGCAGCTTAGGTTCCGGAGGTCACTCCTACGAGCAGTACTTC
few,TRBV7-9,TRBD2,TRBJ2-5,CASSLGGLAGPQETQYF,TGTGCCAGCAGCCTAGGCGGACTAGCGGGGCCTCAAGAGACCCAGTACTTC
.,TRBV7-3,.,TRBJ1-1,CASSTTVNTEAFF,TGTGCCAGCAGCACGACAGTAAACACTGAAGCTTTCTTT
.,TRBV14,.,TRBJ2-5,CASSLGTGQETQYF,TGTGCCAGCAGCCTTGGGACTGGCCAAGAGACCCAGTACTTC
once,TRBV7-4,.,TRBJ1-3,CASSISGQGSGNTIYF,TGTGCCAGCAGTATCTCGGGGCAGGGGAGCGGAAACACCATATATTTT
.,TRBV3-1/TRBV3-2,.,TRBJ1-4,CASSQARGETNEKLFF,TGTGCCAGCAGCCAAGCTAGGGGGGAAACTAATGAAAAACTGTTTTTT
.,TRBV7-2,TRBD1,TRBJ1-4,CASSLHGTGNEKLFF,TGTGCCAGCAGCCTCCACGGGACAGGCAATGAAAAACTGTTTTTT
.,TRBV19,TRBD2,TRBJ2-1,CASNYRTSGKNEQFF,TGTGCCAGTAATTATAGGACTAGCGGGAAAAATGAGCAGTTCTTC
.,TRBV18,.,TRBJ1-1,CASSRENTEAFF,TGTGCCAGCTCACGAGAGAACACTGAAGCTTTCTTT
.,TRBV11-1,.,TRBJ2-5,CASSPRTEVETQYF,TGTGCCAGCAGCCCACGGACAGAGGTTGAGACCCAGTACTTC
.,TRBV3-1/TRBV3-2,.,TRBJ1-1,CASSQGPDTEAFF,TGTGCCAGCAGCCAAGGTCCGGACACTGAAGCTTTCTTT
few,TRBV6-6,.,TRBJ2-7,CASTPRERYEQYF,TGTGCCAGCACACCCAGGGAGCGATACGAGCAGTACTTC
.,TRBV6-5,.,TRBJ2-3,CASSGQLSTDTQYF,TGTGCCAGCTCAGGACAGCTTAGCACAGATACGCAGTATTTT
once,TRBV29-1,TRBD1,TRBJ1-1,CSVDRGLDTEAFF,TGCAGCGTTGATAGGGGGCTCGACACTGAAGCTTTCTTT
.,TRBV6-5,TRBD2,TRBJ2-7,CASRLAGEPSFEQYF,TGTGCCAGCAGGTTAGCGGGGGAGCCGAGCTTTGAGCAGTACTTC
.,TRBV9,TRBD1,TRBJ1-6,CASSVGLQGGIHLHF,TGTGCCAGCAGCGTAGGCCTACAGGGGGGAATACACCTCCACTTT
.,TRBV6-5,TRBD1,TRBJ1-3,CASSDRGHSGNTIYF,TGTGCCAGCAGCGACAGGGGCCACTCTGGAAACACCATATATTTT
.,TRBV15,TRBD1,TRBJ1-1,CATSRARTGNTEAFF,TGTGCCACCAGCAGAGCTCGGACAGGGAACACTGAAGCTTTCTTT
.,TRBV7-2,TRBD1,TRBJ1-2,CASSSYRGYGYTF,TGTGCCAGCTCATCCTACAGGGGCTACGGCTACACCTTC
.,TRBV9,.,TRBJ2-2,CASSVDLGAVTGELFF,TGTGCCAGCAGCGTAGATTTAGGGGCGGTCACCGGGGAGCTGTTTTTT
.,TRBV5-4,TRBD1,TRBJ1-1,CASSLQGGTEAFF,TGTGCCAGCAGCTTACAGGGGGGAACTGAAGCTTTCTTT
.,TRBV9,.,TRBJ1-2,CASSVDANYGYTF,TGTGCCAGCAGCGTAGACGCTAACTATGGCTACACCTTC
.,TRBV11-2,TRBD1,TRBJ1-2,CASSFRQGVSYGYTF,TGTGCCAGCAGCTTCCGACAGGGGGTCTCCTATGGCTACACCTTC
.,TRBV30,.,TRBJ1-2,CACPHRDRFYGYTF,TGTGCCTGCCCCCACCGTGACAGATTCTATGGCTACACCTTC
.,TRBV5-4,.,TRBJ2-2,CASSFAPSGGTGELFF,TGTGCCAGCAGCTTTGCCCCCTCCGGGGGCACCGGGGAGCTGTTTTTT
.,TRBV12-5,TRBD1,TRBJ2-7,CASGRQGTYGEQYF,TGTGCTAGTGGTCGACAGGGGACCTACGGTGAGCAGTACTTC
.,TRBV18,TRBD2,TRBJ2-5,CASSAGLGETQYF,TGTGCCAGCTCGGCAGGACTAGGAGAGACCCAGTACTTC
.,TRBV15,.,TRBJ2-5,CATSRAPKETQYF,TGTGCCACCAGCAGAGCCCCCAAAGAGACCCAGTACTTC
.,TRBV5-5,.,TRBJ1-6,CASSRAIGTPVVPLHF,TGTGCCAGCAGCCGGGCTATTGGGACACCGGTTGTTCCCCTCCACTTT
.,TRBV21-1,.,TRBJ1-2,CASSGRENGYTF,TGTGCCAGCAGCGGTAGGGAAAACGGCTACACCTTC
.,TRBV2,.,TRBJ1-2,CASTTQGPLYGYTF,TGTGCCAGCACCACACAGGGCCCCTTGTATGGCTACACCTTC
.,TRBV5-1,.,TRBJ1-4,CASSIRDSQEKLFF,TGCGCCAGCAGCATCCGGGATTCCCAGGAAAAACTGTTTTTT
.,TRBV6-2/TRBV6-3,.,TRBJ1-5,CASSYQDRTYSNQPQHF,TGTGCCAGCAGTTACCAAGACAGGACTTATAGCAATCAGCCCCAGCATTTT
.,TRBV6-6,.,TRBJ1-6,CASSHKGSGDNSSPLHF,TGTGCCAGCAGTCATAAGGGGTCAGGGGATAATAGTTCACCCCTCCACTTT